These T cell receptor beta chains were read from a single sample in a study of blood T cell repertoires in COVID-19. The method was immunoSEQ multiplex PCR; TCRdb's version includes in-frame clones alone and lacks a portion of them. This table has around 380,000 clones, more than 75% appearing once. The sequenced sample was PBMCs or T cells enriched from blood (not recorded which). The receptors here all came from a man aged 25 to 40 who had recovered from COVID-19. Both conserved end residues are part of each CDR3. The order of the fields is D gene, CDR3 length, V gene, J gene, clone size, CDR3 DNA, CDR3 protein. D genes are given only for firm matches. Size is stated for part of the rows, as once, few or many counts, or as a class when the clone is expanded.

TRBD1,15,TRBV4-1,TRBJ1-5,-,TGCGCCAGCAGCCAAGATGGACAGGCAAATCAGCCCCAGCATTTT,CASSQDGQANQPQHF
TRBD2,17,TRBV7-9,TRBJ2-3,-,TGTGCCAGCAGCCGACTAGCGGGGGGGCCATCGGGAGATACGCAGTATTTT,CASSRLAGGPSGDTQYF
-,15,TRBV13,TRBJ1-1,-,TGTGCCAGCAGCCTCCGTGGGGGCAGGAACACTGAAGCTTTCTTT,CASSLRGGRNTEAFF
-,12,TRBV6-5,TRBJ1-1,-,TGTGCCAGCAGAAAGGGGTTCGCTGAAGCTTTCTTT,CASRKGFAEAFF
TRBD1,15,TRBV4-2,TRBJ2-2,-,TGTGCCAGCAGCCGAACCGACAGGGGTACCGGGGAGCTGTTTTTT,CASSRTDRGTGELFF
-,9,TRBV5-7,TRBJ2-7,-,TGTGCCAGCAAGCGCGAGCAGTACTTC,CASKREQYF
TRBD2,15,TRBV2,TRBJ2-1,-,TGTGCCAGGGAGGTGGAGAGCGGGGGAGACAATGAGCAGTTCTTC,CAREVESGGDNEQFF
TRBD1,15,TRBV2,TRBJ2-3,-,TGTGCCAGCAGTGAACAGGGGGCCGGCACAGATACGCAGTATTTT,CASSEQGAGTDTQYF
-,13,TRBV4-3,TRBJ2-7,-,TGCGCCAGCAGCCCTCGACAATCCTACGAGCAGTACTTC,CASSPRQSYEQYF
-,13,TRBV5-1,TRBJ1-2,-,TGCGCCAGCAGCCCCGCGGGGGTCCTGGGCTACACCTTC,CASSPAGVLGYTF
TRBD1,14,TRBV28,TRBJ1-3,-,TGTGCCAGCACCACAACGACAGGGCGATGGGCCATATATTTT,CASTTTTGRWAIYF
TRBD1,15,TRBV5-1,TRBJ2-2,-,TGCGCCAGCAGCCCGCCGGGACAGGGCACCGGGGAGCTGTTTTTT,CASSPPGQGTGELFF
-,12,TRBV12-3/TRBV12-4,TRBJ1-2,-,TGTGCCAGCAGTTCAGGGGTTGCTGGCTACACCTTC,CASSSGVAGYTF
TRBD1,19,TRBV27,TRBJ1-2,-,TGTGCCAGCAGTTTAGCCGCACGACAGGGGGCGAGTACTAACTATGGCTACACCTTC,CASSLAARQGASTNYGYTF
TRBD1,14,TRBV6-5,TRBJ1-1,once,TGTGCCAGCAGGTGGACAGGGTCCAACACTGAAGCTTTCTTT,CASRWTGSNTEAFF
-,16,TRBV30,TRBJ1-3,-,TGTGCCTGGACCCCTCGCGACAGAGACTCTGGAAACACCATATATTTT,CAWTPRDRDSGNTIYF
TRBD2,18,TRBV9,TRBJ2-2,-,TGTGCCAGCAGCGTAGGACTAGCGGGGGACACGGGGACCGGGGAGCTGTTTTTT,CASSVGLAGDTGTGELFF
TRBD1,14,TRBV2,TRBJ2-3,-,TGTGCCAGCAGGGAGGGGACAGGGAGAGATACGCAGTATTTT,CASREGTGRDTQYF
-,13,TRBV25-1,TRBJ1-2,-,TGTGCCAGCAGTGAACCAGGGGACTATGGCTACACCTTC,CASSEPGDYGYTF
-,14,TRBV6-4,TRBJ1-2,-,TGTGCCAGCAGACAAGGGGGAACCAACTATGGCTACACCTTC,CASRQGGTNYGYTF
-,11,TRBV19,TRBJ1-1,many,TGTGCCAGTAGTAGGCAGACTGAAGCTTTCTTT,CASSRQTEAFF
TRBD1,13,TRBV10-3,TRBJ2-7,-,TGTGCCATCATGGGGACAGGGATCTTCGAGCAGTACTTC,CAIMGTGIFEQYF
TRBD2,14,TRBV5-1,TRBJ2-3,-,TGCGCCAGCAGGTCGGGACTAACTACAGATACGCAGTATTTT,CASRSGLTTDTQYF
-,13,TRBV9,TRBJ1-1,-,TGTGCCAGCAGCCCCGGGGGACGGACTGAAGCTTTCTTT,CASSPGGRTEAFF
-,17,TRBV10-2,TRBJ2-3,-,TGCGCCAGCAGTGATGGGCAGAGAAGAATCGGTACAGATACGCAGTATTTT,CASSDGQRRIGTDTQYF
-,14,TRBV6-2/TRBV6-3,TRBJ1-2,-,TGTGCCAGCAGTTACGGAGAGACTAACTATGGCTACACCTTC,CASSYGETNYGYTF
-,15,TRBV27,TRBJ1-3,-,TGTGCCAGCAGTTTGGGAGTCCATGCTGGAAACACCATATATTTT,CASSLGVHAGNTIYF
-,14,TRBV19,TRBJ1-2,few,TGTGCCAGTACTATAACTCAGGGTTACTATGGCTACACCTTC,CASTITQGYYGYTF
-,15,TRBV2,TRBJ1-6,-,TGTGCCAGCAGTACTAGAAGCTCCTATAATTCACCCCTCCACTTT,CASSTRSSYNSPLHF
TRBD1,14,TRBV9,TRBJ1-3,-,TGTGCCAGCAGCGTCGGGACAGGGGGAAACACCATATATTTT,CASSVGTGGNTIYF
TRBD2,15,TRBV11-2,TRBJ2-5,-,TGTGCCAGCAGCCGTAGCGGGGGCGTCCAAGAGACCCAGTACTTC,CASSRSGGVQETQYF
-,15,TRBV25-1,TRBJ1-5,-,TGTGCCAGCAGCCGCGGGCAGCCTGGCAATCAGCCCCAGCATTTT,CASSRGQPGNQPQHF
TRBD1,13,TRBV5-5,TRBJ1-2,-,TGTGCCAGCAGCTGGGACAGGTCCGGGGGCTACACCTTC,CASSWDRSGGYTF
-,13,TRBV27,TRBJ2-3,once,TGTGCCAGCAGTTTTGTTTCCGAGTATACGCAGTATTTT,CASSFVSEYTQYF
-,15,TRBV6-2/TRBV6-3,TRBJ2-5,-,TGTGCCAGCAGTTACCCAAAGGGACTCGGGGAGACCCAGTACTTC,CASSYPKGLGETQYF
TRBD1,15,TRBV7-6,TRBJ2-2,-,TGTGCCAGCAGCTCGGGACAGGTGAACACCGGGGAGCTGTTTTTT,CASSSGQVNTGELFF
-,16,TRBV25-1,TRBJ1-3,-,TGTGCCAGCAGTGTGCTCCGGACAGACTCTGGAAACACCATATATTTT,CASSVLRTDSGNTIYF
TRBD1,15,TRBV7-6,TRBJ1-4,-,TGTGCCAGCAGCTATGGACAGGGTTTCGGTGAAAAACTGTTTTTT,CASSYGQGFGEKLFF
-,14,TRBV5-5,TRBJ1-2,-,TGTGCCAGCAGCTCCGGGACTGAGGCTTATGGCTACACCTTC,CASSSGTEAYGYTF
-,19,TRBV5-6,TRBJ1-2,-,TGTGCCAGCAGCTTGGCCCAGTCCTCTCGCCCGGGGGGCGACTATGGCTACACCTTC,CASSLAQSSRPGGDYGYTF
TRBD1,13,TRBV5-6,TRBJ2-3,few,TGTGCCAGCAGCTTAGGGGGCGTGTATACGCAGTATTTT,CASSLGGVYTQYF
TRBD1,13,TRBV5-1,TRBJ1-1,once,TGCGCCAGCAGCTTGGAGGGGGCAGTGGAAGCTTTCTTT,CASSLEGAVEAFF
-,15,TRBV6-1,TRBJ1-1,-,TGTGCCAGCAGTGAGAATCAGGGGATGAACACTGAAGCTTTCTTT,CASSENQGMNTEAFF
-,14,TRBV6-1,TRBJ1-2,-,TGTGCCAGCAGTGAATATACAGGCGTCTATGGCTACACCTTC,CASSEYTGVYGYTF
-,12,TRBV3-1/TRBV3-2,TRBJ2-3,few,TGTGCCAGCAGCCAAAGCGGGGATACGCAGTATTTT,CASSQSGDTQYF
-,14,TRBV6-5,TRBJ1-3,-,TGTGCCAGCAGTTACTCCAGATCTGGAAACACCATATATTTT,CASSYSRSGNTIYF
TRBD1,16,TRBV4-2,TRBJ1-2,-,TGTGCCAGCAGCCAAGTGTCGGCAGGGGGACGATCTGGCTACACCTTC,CASSQVSAGGRSGYTF
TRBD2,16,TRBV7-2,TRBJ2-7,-,TGTGCCAGCAGCACCCTGGGGAGGGATTGGACCTACGAGCAGTACTTC,CASSTLGRDWTYEQYF
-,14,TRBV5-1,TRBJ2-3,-,TGCGCCAGCTCTCGCGGGTCTAGCACAGATACGCAGTATTTT,CASSRGSSTDTQYF
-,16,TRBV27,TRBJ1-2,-,TGTGCCAGCAGTTTATTCGGCAGGGGAAATGGGGATGGCTACACCTTC,CASSLFGRGNGDGYTF
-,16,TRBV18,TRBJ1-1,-,TGTGCCAGCTCACCATCCTCTTTGCAGGGGAACACTGAAGCTTTCTTT,CASSPSSLQGNTEAFF
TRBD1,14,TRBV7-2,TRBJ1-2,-,TGTGCCAGCAGCTTAGCGCTGACAGGGCATGGCTACACCTTC,CASSLALTGHGYTF
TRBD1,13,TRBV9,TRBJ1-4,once,TGTGCCAGCAGCGTAGTGACAGGGGAAAAACTGTTTTTT,CASSVVTGEKLFF
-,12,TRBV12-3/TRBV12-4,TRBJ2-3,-,TGTGCCAGCAGTTTGCCCAGCCGGAGGCAGTATTTT,CASSLPSRRQYF
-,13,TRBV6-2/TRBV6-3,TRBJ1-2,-,TGTGCCAGCAGTTACCAGGGAAGCTATGGCTACACCTTC,CASSYQGSYGYTF
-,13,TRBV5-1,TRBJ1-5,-,TGCGCCAGTTCCAGGGAACTTAATCAGCCCCAGCATTTT,CASSRELNQPQHF
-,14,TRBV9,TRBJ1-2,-,TGTGCCAGCAGCGATGGACGGGAAGTCTATGGCTACACCTTC,CASSDGREVYGYTF
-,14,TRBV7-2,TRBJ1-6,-,TGTGCCAGCAGCTTCTCGGGGGGGAATTCACCCCTCCACTTT,CASSFSGGNSPLHF
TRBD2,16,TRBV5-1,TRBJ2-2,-,TGCGCCAGCACCCGGGGGGGGGCGATCAACACCGGGGAGCTGTTTTTT,CASTRGGAINTGELFF
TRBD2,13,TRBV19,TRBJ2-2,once,TGTGCCAGTAGTCGGCGGGAGGTCGGGGAGCTGTTTTTT,CASSRREVGELFF